Listed here is a single T cell receptor beta chain. This sample is drawn from a study of Ad26.COV2.S vaccination and SARS-CoV-2 variants. Sequenced by immunoSEQ multiplex PCR; TCRdb stores in-frame clones only, minus some. The sample lists around 300,000 clones, about nine tenths occurring once. The sample's treatment: 19 received Ad26.COV2.S at low or high dose, single or two shots; 5 received placebo; per-sample allocation not given. At day 63 after the first vaccine or placebo injection, samples were drawn. What was given as vaccine was an Ad26 vector encoding Wuhan-strain SARS-CoV-2 spike. V was cut by 5 bases and J by 2 bases, with 15 bases left in between. This CDR3 has 15 amino acids. Germline CDR1 is SNHLY and CDR2 is FYNNEI.

This receptor was obtained from a person between 18 and 59 years old who received the Ad26.COV2.S COVID-19 vaccine or a placebo. The rearrangement links TRBV2 to TRBJ1-1, with D possibly matching TRBD1 (5 bases). The material was peripheral blood, obtained in a trial of Ad26.COV2.S vaccine versus placebo. This CDR3 reads CASSSQAGSNTEAFF. The CDR3 DNA sequence: TGTGCCAGCAGTTCCCAGGCAGGGAGTAACACTGAAGCTTTCTTT.